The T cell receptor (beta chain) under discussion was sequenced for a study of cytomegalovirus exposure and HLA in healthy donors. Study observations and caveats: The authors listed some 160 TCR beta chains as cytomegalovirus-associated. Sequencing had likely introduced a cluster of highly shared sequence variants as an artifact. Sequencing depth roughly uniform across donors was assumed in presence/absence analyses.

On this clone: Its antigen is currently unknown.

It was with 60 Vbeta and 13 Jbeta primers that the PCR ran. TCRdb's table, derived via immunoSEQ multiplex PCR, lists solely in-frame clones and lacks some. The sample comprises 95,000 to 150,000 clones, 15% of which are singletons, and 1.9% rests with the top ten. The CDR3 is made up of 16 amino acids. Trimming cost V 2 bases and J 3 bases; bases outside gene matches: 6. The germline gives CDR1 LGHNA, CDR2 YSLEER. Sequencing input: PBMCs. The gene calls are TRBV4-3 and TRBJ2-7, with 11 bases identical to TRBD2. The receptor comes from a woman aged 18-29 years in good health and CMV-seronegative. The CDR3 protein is CASSQSLAGASYEQYF. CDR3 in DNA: TGCGCCAGCAGCCAATCACTAGCGGGGGCCAGCTACGAGCAGTACTTC.